This record covers a single T cell receptor beta chain. Its antigen target is currently unknown. No much larger clonotype is one base removed from it; base qualities were not supplied. This entry belongs to a study of blood T cell repertoires in COVID-19 (dated by TCRdb to 2019 to 2021). Background for the entire study: Collaborator samples came from the United States, Italy and Spain and covered acute and convalescent phases of COVID-19. Subjects who had been exposed to COVID-19, were actively infected with it, or had recovered from it provided the deeply sampled blood TCRbeta repertoires that made up the dataset. Sample metadata almost always included a de-identified subject ID, COVID-19 status, age in years and sex. Where HLA class I and class II types were available, the types were taken from metadata supplied by the sample provider, not from assay-based typing. The samples were drawn from two sources: the first 160 participants of the ongoing ImmuneRACE study, and 1,200 or so subjects contributed by 6 global collaborators. The repertoires were released in a freely available public database meant as a resource for research on the immune response to SARS-CoV-2. The prospective study material was composed of cDNA or gDNA derived from T cells, B-cell-depleted T cells, or PBMCs.

What the work shows at the level of the full study, not this receptor alone: Clinical and demographic metadata were provided uncurated, with the amount varying by source and participant.

From its cysteine to its phenylalanine, the CDR3 spans 14 amino acids. The only DNA kept is the CDR3, 42 bases in frame from the first base. Trimming removed 3 bases from V and 7 bases from J; the gene matches leave 5 bases unexplained. Looking up the germline V gene (reference sequence) yields CDR1 LNHDA and CDR2 SQIVND. Each collaborating institution followed its own protocols to collect whole blood in K2EDTA tubes. For TCRbeta analysis, collaborators shipped samples in one of three forms: frozen whole blood, isolated PBMCs, or DNA extracted from either of those sample types. The immunoSEQ Assay, a bias-controlled multiplex PCR, was used to amplify TCRbeta CDR3 regions from genomic DNA. The source study handled its data this way. The number of nucleated cells in each sample was estimated by amplification of reference gene primers within the assay. To quantify the absolute abundance of each unique TCRbeta CDR3 rearrangement, sequence reads were collapsed and filtered. For each sample, productive Simpson clonality was calculated as the square root of Simpson's diversity index over productive rearrangements. Not all clones reach the TCRdb copy of this immuneACCESS table, which keeps in-frame sequences only. Checked studies attribute under half of the gap to unresolved V genes and leave the rest unexplained. The DNA gave D and trimming, while V, J and clone size come from that table. In all, the sample holds more than 120,000 clones, and 85% of those were seen once. The ten largest clones add up to over 2.5% of the sample.

The rearranged segments are TRBV19 and TRBJ2-2; 7 central nucleotides agree with TRBD2. The sequenced material came from peripheral blood. This TCR was recovered from a human donor with acute or convalescent COVID-19. The donor label of this sample is uncertain. The bases read TGTGCCAGTAGTATTAGACTAGCAAGCGGGGAGCTGTTTTTT. Its translation is CASSIRLASGELFF.